The T cell receptor (beta chain) described here comes from a study of cytomegalovirus exposure and HLA in healthy donors. This CDR3 is 13 amino acids long. V lost 2 bases to trimming and J lost 2 bases, with 7 bases between them. In germline, CDR1 is MNHEY, CDR2 SVGAGI. The PCR ran on 60 Vbeta and 13 Jbeta primers. TCRdb keeps only in-frame clones here, not all; method: immunoSEQ multiplex PCR. The sample has 85,000 to 95,000 clones, 60% to 85% seen once; the top ten hold around 5.3%. The gene calls are TRBV6-5 and TRBJ2-7; D is possibly TRBD2 (6 bases). The sequenced sample consisted of PBMCs. This sequence originates from a man aged 25 to 45 in good health and CMV-seropositive. The CDR3 DNA follows: TGTGCCAGCAGTTACGGGAGGACCTACGAGCAGTACTTC. This encodes CASSYGRTYEQYF.